This is a list of T cell receptor beta chains from one sample in a study of T cells in Graves' hyperthyroidism and ophthalmopathy. TCRdb redid the calling of the multiplex PCR reads with MiXCR, one entry per CDR3 protein. The data show some 300,000 distinct CDR3 sequences, roughly 19% seen once. Sequencing used blood. The receptor set was obtained from a man aged 50 or older with Graves' ophthalmopathy. CDR3s include the opening cysteine and the closing phenylalanine or tryptophan. The D gene is left open where the match is weak. For some rows the clone size is stated as once, few or many, or as a class when expanded; others skip it.

v_gene	abundance	j_gene	d_gene	CDR3aa	CDR3nt
TRBV6-1	.	TRBJ1-1	.	CATGGWENAEAFF	TGTGCCACTGGGGGTTGGGAAAATGCTGAAGCTTTCTTT
TRBV7-2	.	TRBJ1-2	.	CASSPGDRRGYTF	TGTGCCAGCAGCCCCGGGGACCGAAGGGGCTACACCTTC
TRBV19	few	TRBJ1-5	.	CASSIALNQPQHF	TGTGCCAGTAGTATCGCACTCAATCAGCCCCAGCATTTT
TRBV12-3/TRBV12-4	few	TRBJ1-5	TRBD1	CASSFNRGLNQPQHF	TGTGCCAGCAGTTTTAACAGGGGGCTCAATCAGCCCCAGCATTTT
TRBV5-1	many	TRBJ2-1	TRBD2	CASATGGGNNEQFF	TGCGCCAGCGCGACGGGAGGAGGGAACAATGAGCAGTTCTTC
TRBV10-3	.	TRBJ2-3	.	CAISASKLWSTDTQYF	TGTGCCATCAGTGCCTCTAAGCTGTGGAGCACAGATACGCAGTATTTT
TRBV18	few	TRBJ1-5	.	CASSPMRGSVQPQHF	TGTGCCAGCTCACCCATGAGGGGGTCCGTTCAGCCCCAGCATTTT
TRBV29-1	.	TRBJ2-1	.	CSVDRDGVNEQFF	TGCAGCGTTGATCGGGACGGCGTTAATGAGCAGTTCTTC
TRBV11-2	many	TRBJ2-5	.	CASSFSRQRETQYF	TGTGCCAGCAGCTTTTCTCGACAGCGGGAGACCCAGTACTTC
TRBV20-1	few	TRBJ2-3	TRBD1	CSARPGQGSDTQYF	TGCAGTGCTAGGCCGGGACAGGGTTCGGATACGCAGTATTTT
TRBV6-5	few	TRBJ2-1	.	CASSYLNEQFF	TGTGCCAGCAGTTACCTGAATGAGCAGTTCTTC
TRBV7-3	.	TRBJ1-6	TRBD1	CASSAGTGNSPLHF	TGTGCCAGCAGCGCCGGGACAGGGAATTCACCCCTCCACTTT
TRBV6-4	.	TRBJ1-2	.	CASSERERRMLSGGYTF	TGTGCCAGCAGTGAGCGAGAAAGGCGAATGTTGAGTGGGGGCTACACCTTC
TRBV19	few	TRBJ1-5	.	CASSSPQDSAMNQPQHF	TGTGCCAGTAGCAGTCCCCAGGACAGTGCTATGAATCAGCCCCAGCATTTT
TRBV19	.	TRBJ2-1	.	CASSTADFNNEQFF	TGTGCCAGTAGTACCGCTGACTTCAACAATGAGCAGTTCTTC
TRBV7-9	.	TRBJ2-7	.	CASSLTDPYEQYF	TGTGCCAGCAGCTTAACCGACCCCTACGAGCAGTACTTC
TRBV29-1	few	TRBJ1-2	.	CSVEKWEGGYGYTF	TGCAGCGTTGAAAAGTGGGAGGGAGGCTATGGCTACACCTTC
TRBV5-6	.	TRBJ2-2	.	CASSKLVELFF	TGTGCCAGCAGCAAATTAGTGGAGCTGTTTTTT
TRBV7-2	many	TRBJ2-5	TRBD2	CASSQAGGGPQYF	TGTGCCAGCAGTCAGGCGGGGGGGGGACCCCAGTACTTC
TRBV28	.	TRBJ1-3	TRBD1	CASSLYARTGGSGNTIYF	TGTGCCAGCAGTTTATACGCCCGGACAGGGGGATCTGGAAACACCATATATTTT
TRBV20-1	few	TRBJ2-7	TRBD2	CSARSVPGLAGYEQYF	TGCAGTGCCCGTAGCGTACCGGGACTAGCGGGCTACGAGCAGTACTTC
TRBV5-1	many	TRBJ1-6	.	CASSLGARDGSPLHF	TGCGCCAGCAGCTTGGGCGCCAGAGACGGCTCACCCCTCCACTTT
TRBV2	many	TRBJ2-7	.	CASSEDGAYGSSYEQYF	TGTGCCAGCAGTGAGGATGGAGCGTACGGTAGCTCCTACGAGCAGTACTTC
TRBV9	.	TRBJ2-1	.	CASSVEGSGLNEQFF	TGTGCCAGCAGCGTAGAGGGTAGCGGTCTGAATGAGCAGTTCTTC
TRBV11-2	.	TRBJ2-1	TRBD2	CASSFTLAGGRSSYNEQFF	TGTGCCAGCAGCTTTACACTAGCGGGAGGGCGGAGCTCCTACAATGAGCAGTTCTTC
TRBV18	.	TRBJ2-6	.	CASSPQGSSGANVLTF	TGTGCCAGCTCACCACAGGGTAGCTCTGGGGCCAACGTCCTGACTTTC
TRBV12-3/TRBV12-4	many	TRBJ2-3	.	CASSLVGLATRTDTQYF	TGTGCCAGCAGTTTAGTCGGGCTAGCGACTCGCACAGATACGCAGTATTTT
TRBV9	.	TRBJ1-2	.	CASSVGQAPKRDTF	TGTGCCAGCAGCGTAGGACAGGCCCCGAAGAGGGACACCTTC
TRBV6-5	.	TRBJ2-2	.	CASSYGGNTGELFF	TGTGCCAGCAGTTACGGCGGTAACACCGGGGAGCTGTTTTTT
TRBV19	.	TRBJ1-5	.	CASSIDAGTLALNQPQHF	TGTGCCAGTAGTATAGACGCCGGGACCCTGGCCCTTAATCAGCCCCAGCATTTT
TRBV15	few	TRBJ2-3	.	CATSRSGSTDTQYF	TGTGCCACCAGCAGGTCCGGTAGCACAGATACGCAGTATTTT
TRBV4-2	.	TRBJ1-2	TRBD1	CASSQGQTGFYGYTF	TGTGCCAGCAGCCAAGGACAGACAGGGTTCTATGGCTACACCTTC
TRBV6-6	few	TRBJ2-7	.	CASSYPPGDTFYEQYF	TGTGCCAGCAGTTACCCACCGGGGGACACCTTCTACGAGCAGTACTTC
TRBV28	many	TRBJ2-5	.	CASSLSDGKETQYF	TGTGCCAGCAGTTTATCTGATGGAAAAGAGACCCAGTACTTC
TRBV7-6	few	TRBJ1-6	TRBD1	CASSPDDRENSPLHF	TGTGCCAGCAGCCCGGACGACAGGGAGAATTCACCCCTCCACTTT
TRBV6-2/TRBV6-3	.	TRBJ1-4	TRBD1	CASSRTGGTATNEKLFF	TGTGCCAGCAGTCGGACAGGTGGCACTGCAACTAATGAAAAACTGTTTTTT
TRBV3-1	many	TRBJ1-6	.	CASSNGGDSGPLHF	TGTGCCAGCAGCAATGGTGGGGATTCGGGGCCCCTCCACTTT
TRBV5-1	.	TRBJ2-5	TRBD2	CASSIGTSGSGETQYF	TGCGCCAGCAGCATAGGGACTAGCGGGAGTGGAGAGACCCAGTACTTC
TRBV5-1	many	TRBJ2-7	.	CASSPGGVGDEQYF	TGCGCCAGCAGCCCCGGAGGTGTGGGAGACGAGCAGTACTTC
TRBV24-1	few	TRBJ2-3	.	CATSDFPGLTQYF	TGTGCCACCAGTGATTTCCCGGGACTCACGCAGTATTTT
TRBV7-9	few	TRBJ2-1	.	CASSFRDFSSYNEQFF	TGTGCCAGCAGCTTCCGGGACTTTAGCTCCTACAATGAGCAGTTCTTC
TRBV5-1	few	TRBJ2-7	TRBD1	CASSLTGQGATYEQYF	TGCGCCAGCAGCTTGACAGGACAGGGGGCAACCTACGAGCAGTACTTC
TRBV20-1	many	TRBJ2-3	.	CSAPWLGGPSTDTQYF	TGCAGTGCTCCCTGGTTGGGGGGCCCCAGCACAGATACGCAGTATTTT